A single sample gave rise to the 12 T cell receptor beta chains below, sequenced in a study of cytomegalovirus exposure and HLA in healthy donors. PCR amplification relied on 60 Vbeta primers (plus 13 Jbeta primers). Using immunoSEQ multiplex PCR, the repertoire was profiled, and TCRdb retains in-frame clones only, with some absent. The sample holds about 130,000 clones, 73% seen once. The sequenced sample was PBMCs. Every receptor here comes from a woman aged 40 to 49 in good health and CMV-seropositive.

V usage is TRBV5-1 and J usage is TRBJ2-6, with D possibly being TRBD1 (6 bases). Per germline, CDR1 SGHRS and CDR2 YFSETQ. The length of the CDR3 is 15 residues. The V and J ends lost 0 bases and 3 bases respectively, with 7 bases between them. This CDR3 is CASSLAGVGANVLTF. The DNA of the CDR3 is TGCGCCAGCAGCTTGGCAGGGGTTGGGGCCAACGTCCTGACTTTC.

The J gene is TRBJ1-1, the V gene TRBV19; possibly TRBD1 for D (5 bases). V was cut by 2 bases and J by 1 base, with 14 bases left in between. The CDR3 sequence is 16 residues long. Germline CDR1 is LNHDA and CDR2 is SQIVND (reference sequence). CDR3 DNA: TGTGCCAGTAGTATATGGAGGGGAAGTCGGAACACTGAAGCTTTCTTT. This translates into CASSIWRGSRNTEAFF.

The chain has TRBV6-5 and TRBJ2-6; 7 bases are a match to TRBD1. The CDR3 has 15 amino acids. J was trimmed by 3 bases and V by 7 bases; bases with no gene match: 6. The germline gives CDR1 MNHEY, CDR2 SVGAGI. CDR3 residues: CASMVGGSGANVLTF. The CDR3 region has the DNA TGTGCCAGCATGGTAGGGGGCAGTGGGGCCAACGTCCTGACTTTC.

Turning to this clone: The junction does not match germline at one end; this may be a read error. The sample has other DNA sequences that encode this CDR3 too. The CDR3 bases are TGTGCCAGCAGCCGTTTGGCTAGGACAGTGAATAGCAATCAGCCCCAACATTTT. Translating gives CASSRLARTVNSNQPQHF. The chain links TRBV7-2 to TRBJ1-5, with D possibly matching TRBD1 (6 bases). The CDR3 extends over 18 amino acids. Germline CDR1 reads SGHTA; CDR2 reads FQGNSA.

The chain links TRBV11-2 to TRBJ1-2; a weak D match, TRBD1 (5 bases). V was trimmed by 0 bases and J by 0 bases, leaving 17 bases between them. CDR1 is SGHAT, CDR2 FQNNGV, per germline. The length of the CDR3 is 18 residues. The chain's CDR3 is CASSLDLTVKGTNYGYTF. CDR3 bases: TGTGCCAGCAGCTTAGACCTGACAGTGAAGGGGACTAACTATGGCTACACCTTC.

This clone was seen only once. The rearrangement links TRBV5-4 to TRBJ2-1; D is unclear. V was trimmed by 3 bases and J by 6 bases, leaving 13 bases between them. Germline CDR1 and CDR2: SGHNT and YYREEE (reference sequence). CDR3 length: 14 residues. CDR3 in amino acids: CASSWVAASNEQFF. The CDR3 coding sequence is TGTGCCAGCAGCTGGGTCGCGGCTAGCAATGAGCAGTTCTTC.

This clone was seen a handful of times. The chain joins TRBV28 to TRBJ1-4, with TRBD1 identical over 10 bases. Germline CDR1 and CDR2: MDHEN and SYDVKM. This CDR3 comprises 16 residues. V lost 5 bases, J lost 8 bases, and 11 bases stayed unmatched. The CDR3 is CASSGPGTGVREKLFF. The CDR3 nucleotides are TGTGCCAGCAGTGGGCCCGGGACAGGGGTTCGAGAAAAACTGTTTTTT. The full variable domain, with the rest looked up from reference TRBV28 and TRBJ1-4, is DVKVTQSSRYLVKRTGEKVFLECVQDMDHENMFWYRQDPGLGLRLIYFSYDVKMKEKGDIPEGYSVSREKKERFSLILESASTNQTSMYLCASSGPGTGVREKLFFGSGTQLSVL.

The chain is built from TRBV4-2 and TRBJ2-5; tentatively, D is TRBD2 (6 bases). The V end was cut by 4 bases, the J end by 5 bases, with 17 bases between. Germline lookup yields CDR1 LGHNA and CDR2 YNFKEQ. The CDR3 length is 15 residues. The CDR3 loop reads CASSPIWDSRETQYF. The CDR3, as DNA: TGTGCCAGCAGCCCGATTTGGGACTCGAGGGAGACCCAGTACTTC.

The sample holds a few counts of this clone. The genes are TRBV5-4 and TRBJ1-2; unclear D gene. The V gene's germline CDR1 is SGHNT and CDR2 YYREEE (reference sequence). The germline V and J ends were trimmed by 4 bases and 6 bases, with 22 bases remaining between them. The CDR3 contains 16 residues. CDR3 bases: TGTGCCAGCAGCCAAACACATGCTAAAATGAGCGATGGCTACACCTTC. It codes for CASSQTHAKMSDGYTF.

The genes are TRBV5-4 and TRBJ2-3; D unclear. CDR3 size: 13 residues. The V gene lost 4 bases and the J gene lost 6 bases, with 12 bases spanning the gap. CDR1 and CDR2 from the germline V gene are SGHNT and YYREEE (reference sequence). For the CDR3, the DNA is TGTGCCAGCAGCCCAATGGTCGGGGATACGCAGTATTTT. This codes for CASSPMVGDTQYF.

This clone has a single count. The chain employs TRBV19 and TRBJ1-2, with 7 bases identical to TRBD1. The CDR3 totals 15 residues. Unmatched junction bases numbered 10, after V lost 4 bases and J lost 5 bases. From germline, CDR1 is LNHDA and CDR2 SQIVND (reference sequence). CDR3 loop: CASSTSGTASYGYTF. The CDR3 DNA reads as TGTGCCAGTAGTACCTCCGGGACAGCCTCGTATGGCTACACCTTC. The variable domain in full, completed from reference TRBV19 and TRBJ1-2, reads DGGITQSPKYLFRKEGQNVTLSCEQNLNHDAMYWYRQDPGQGLRLIYYSQIVNDFQKGDIAEGYSVSREKKESFPLTVTSAQKNPTAFYLCASSTSGTASYGYTFGSGTRLTVV.

This chain uses TRBV6-6 with TRBJ1-1; 8 nucleotides agree with TRBD1. CDR1 is MNHNY, CDR2 SVGAGI, per germline (reference sequence). The CDR3 runs 14 residues. With V trimmed by 7 bases and J by 1 base, 5 bases remained unmatched. Written as DNA, the CDR3 is TGTGCCAGCACCCTACAGGGGGGGAACACTGAAGCTTTCTTT. Translating gives CASTLQGGNTEAFF.